This T cell receptor (beta chain) was captured by sequencing in a study of T-cell memory formation after mild COVID-19. Overall study findings and caveats: Clonal second-wave expansions that peaked on day 37 had unconfirmed SARS-CoV-2 specificity. Shrinking CD4+ clones resided mostly in CM and EM, and CD8+ ones in EMRA. Day 15 to 85 contracting clones showed balanced CD4/CD8; later expanders leaned CD4+.

Remarks on this clonotype: Antigen specificity is unknown.

The length of the CDR3 is 16 residues. The V end was cut by 7 bases, the J end by 2 bases, with 20 bases between. The germline gives CDR1 SEHNR, CDR2 FQNEAQ (reference sequence). Constant-segment-primed 5'RACE gave TCR alpha and TCR beta cDNA libraries with sample barcodes and UMIs. TCRdb analysed the 5' RACE reads with MiXCR anew, one entry per CDR3 protein. The sample lists roughly 250,000 distinct CDR3 sequences; 16% were seen once. This clonotype was sampled from a young man who had mild COVID-19 (a few samples of this study predate the infection). Cell type and time point are not known. The chain has TRBV7-9 and TRBJ2-5; D is possibly TRBD1 (5 bases). The sample consisted of PBMCs or a T cell subset sorted from them (not recorded which). The CDR3 sequence: CASIPASVNRQETQYF. Here the CDR3 DNA reads TGTGCCAGCATCCCGGCGAGTGTGAACAGGCAAGAGACCCAGTACTTC.